The 20 T cell receptor beta chains below all came from one sample that was sequenced in a study of CD8 T cells in ankylosing spondylitis. Study findings and constraints: Ankylosing spondylitis blood seemed to carry a telltale TCR beta motif made of several highly homologous variants.

TCRdb independently ran MiXCR on the 5' RACE reads; one entry per CDR3 protein. The sample lists 450,000 to 550,000 distinct CDR3 sequences, about 5% occurring once. Their antigens remain unidentified. Sequencing input: blood, either unsorted or a sorted T cell fraction (not recorded which). Receptor source: a male donor with ankylosing spondylitis.

This clonotype was counted between two and nine times. The chain links TRBV4-3 to TRBJ1-1, with D maybe TRBD1 (5 bases). This CDR3 has 17 amino acids. Germline CDR1 is LGHNA and CDR2 is YSLEER. V was clipped by 0 bases and J by 1 base, with 15 bases between them. CDR3 nucleotides: TGCGCCAGCAGCCAAGATCTGGTAGGGGTCCCGAACACTGAAGCTTTCTTT. Residues: CASSQDLVGVPNTEAFF.

This clonotype came up many times. The chain uses TRBV7-9 and TRBJ1-1; tentatively, D is TRBD1 (6 bases). The CDR3 loop spans 16 amino acids. CDR1 and CDR2 (germline): SEHNR, FQNEAQ (reference sequence). Trimming took off 0 bases at V and 1 base at J, with 12 bases between the two ends. The CDR3 here is CASSLAATGTNTEAFF. CDR3 sequence (DNA): TGTGCCAGCAGCTTAGCGGCCACAGGGACGAACACTGAAGCTTTCTTT.

There are a few counts of this clonotype. The rearrangement uses TRBV20-1 and TRBJ2-1, with D hard to call. V gave up 1 base and J gave up 2 bases, with 12 bases separating them. The CDR3 runs 15 residues. CDR1 is DFQATT, CDR2 SNEGSKA, per germline (reference sequence). The CDR3 sequence is CSARGTRFTYNEQFF. For the CDR3, the DNA is TGCAGTGCTAGAGGGACGCGGTTCACCTACAATGAGCAGTTCTTC.

This clonotype was detected many times. The chain is built from TRBV10-3 and TRBJ1-2; TRBD1 might be the D (5 bases). The V gene's germline CDR1 is ENHRY and CDR2 SYGVKD. The V and J ends lost 8 bases and 2 bases respectively, with 15 bases between them. The CDR3 covers 14 residues. The CDR3 DNA follows: TGTGCCATCCGGAGAGGGACGGAGAACTATGGCTACACCTTC. This translates into CAIRRGTENYGYTF.

This clonotype has a count of ten or more. The genes are TRBV5-1 and TRBJ1-6; D not certain. V shed 4 bases and J shed 7 bases, with 12 bases lying between them. Germline V gene lookup returns CDR1 SGHRS and CDR2 YFSETQ. This CDR3 is built from 14 residues. This chain's CDR3 is CASSPRERNSPLHF. DNA for the CDR3: TGCGCCAGCAGCCCCCGGGAGAGAAATTCACCCCTCCACTTT.

This clonotype came up many times. The V call is TRBV7-8, the J call TRBJ1-1, with 7 bases lining up with TRBD1. The germline V gene has CDR1 SGHVS and CDR2 FQNEAQ. This CDR3 has 15 amino acids. Trimming took 0 bases from V and 5 from J; bases not matched to a gene: 6. The CDR3 DNA follows: TGTGCCAGCAGCTTAGCGTCAGGGGGAAGGACTGAAGCTTTCTTT. Its translation is CASSLASGGRTEAFF.

This clonotype was picked up many times. This chain connects TRBV4-1 to TRBJ1-5; TRBD1 agrees at 8 bases. Germline-derived CDR1 and CDR2 are MGHRA and YSYEKL. The CDR3 is 15 residues long. V was clipped by 0 bases and J by 6 bases; unmatched bases: 4. In nucleotides, the CDR3 is TGCGCCAGCAGCCAAGACGGACAGGGAAGTCAGCCCCAGCATTTT. This encodes CASSQDGQGSQPQHF.

J is TRBJ2-3 and V is TRBV7-2; 13 bases agree with TRBD2. The CDR3 extends over 17 amino acids. V shed 5 bases, J shed 6 bases, and the junction held 11 bases outside the gene matches. Germline V gives CDR1 SGHTA, CDR2 FQGNSA. The CDR3 loop reads CASSPRGLAGSPDTQYF. The CDR3 nucleotides are TGTGCCAGCAGCCCAAGGGGACTAGCGGGGTCCCCGGATACGCAGTATTTT.

In this sample, this clonotype turned up many times. The V gene is TRBV5-1, the J gene TRBJ1-2, with a weak D call TRBD1 (5 bases). Germline V gene lookup returns CDR1 SGHRS and CDR2 YFSETQ. The CDR3 has 16 residues. V was shortened by 1 base and J by 2 bases, with 15 bases between the two germline ends. The CDR3 region is CASSLTLGGKNYGYTF. CDR3 DNA sequence: TGCGCCAGCAGCTTGACACTGGGGGGGAAGAACTATGGCTACACCTTC.

This clonotype was counted many times. The chain carries TRBV6-2 or TRBV6-3 and TRBJ1-5; unclear D gene. The CDR3 extends over 16 amino acids. V lost 2 bases and J lost 7, with 18 bases in between. Germline V gene lookup returns CDR1 MNHEY and CDR2 SVGEGT. DNA of the CDR3: TGTGCCAGCAGTTACGGGCCCTCTGTCTGGATCCAGCCCCAGCATTTT. Amino acids: CASSYGPSVWIQPQHF.

There are many counts of this clonotype. The rearrangement links TRBV5-6 to TRBJ2-4; 10 bases match TRBD1. Trimming at V came to 4 bases and at J to 7 bases, leaving 5 bases not matched to a gene. The CDR3 sequence is 14 residues long. CDR1 and CDR2 from the germline V gene are SGHDT and YYEEEE. For the CDR3, the DNA is TGTGCCAGCAGCAATGGACAGGGGGGGAACATTCAGTACTTC. Its protein is CASSNGQGGNIQYF.

In this sample, this clonotype turned up many times. This chain uses TRBV6-5 with TRBJ1-2, with 8 bases identical to TRBD1. The V and J ends lost 0 bases and 6 bases, in that order; junction bases with no gene match: 9. Germline loops: CDR1 MNHEY, CDR2 SVGAGI. This CDR3 region has 16 residues. CDR3 coding DNA: TGTGCCAGCAGTTACTCGAATCCCAGGGGGCCGAATGGCTACACCTTC. Protein product: CASSYSNPRGPNGYTF.

This clonotype came up many times. In DNA form, the CDR3 reads TGTGCCAGCAGGGAGATAGGACAGGGCCCTGAAGCTTTCTTT. Protein sequence: CASREIGQGPEAFF. The chain is built from TRBV6-1 and TRBJ1-1; 8 nucleotides line up with TRBD1. Germline assignment: CDR1 MNHNS and CDR2 SASEGT. CDR3 length equals 14 residues. V lost 6 bases, J lost 6 bases, and 9 bases stayed unmatched.

This clonotype occurred many times. The rearrangement uses TRBV12-3 or TRBV12-4 and TRBJ1-3; 10 bases match TRBD1. The CDR3 runs to 16 residues. V lost 7 bases, J lost 2 bases, and 8 bases stayed unmatched. Here the CDR3 DNA reads TGTGCCAGCACCTCAGCCGGGACAGGGGCTGGAAACACCATATATTTT. This encodes CASTSAGTGAGNTIYF.

The chain uses TRBV5-1 and TRBJ2-7, with 7 positions matching TRBD1. The germline V gene has CDR1 SGHRS and CDR2 YFSETQ. The junction had 9 bases not matched to a gene; V was cut back by 4 bases and J by 2 bases. The CDR3 spans 15 residues. This CDR3 reads CASSGIQGTPYEQYF. As DNA, the CDR3 is TGCGCCAGCAGCGGTATACAGGGGACCCCCTACGAGCAGTACTTC.

This clonotype was picked up many times. The chain couples TRBV20-1 to TRBJ1-2; D is unclear. With 6 bases removed from V and 7 bases from J, the gap between germline ends came to 9 bases. The germline CDR1 and CDR2 sequences are DFQATT and SNEGSKA (reference sequence). The CDR3 contains 10 residues. The CDR3 DNA follows: TGCAGTGCCCCTCGAGCTGGCTACACCTTC. As protein: CSAPRAGYTF.

This clonotype was counted a few times. The chain uses TRBV4-2 and TRBJ1-1, with 9 bases that match TRBD1. Trimming cost V 3 bases and J 4 bases; bases outside gene matches: 6. This CDR3 is 15 amino acids long. The germline V gene has CDR1 LGHNA and CDR2 YNFKEQ. Written as DNA, the CDR3 is TGTGCCAGCAGCCACCACAGGGGGCAAGGCACTGAAGCTTTCTTT. It codes for CASSHHRGQGTEAFF.

This clonotype was found many times. The chain couples TRBV4-2 to TRBJ2-1, with 12 bases identical to TRBD2. With 2 bases clipped from V and 1 base from J, the junction kept 3 bases outside the gene matches. This CDR3 region has 17 residues. Germline V gene sequence: CDR1 LGHNA, CDR2 YNFKEQ. The DNA of the CDR3 is TGTGCCAGCAGCCAACTCGGACTAGCGGGATCCTACAATGAGCAGTTCTTC. Protein: CASSQLGLAGSYNEQFF.

This clonotype was counted ten times or more. The chain joins TRBV4-3 to TRBJ2-3; D is unresolved. CDR1 is LGHNA and CDR2 is YSLEER in the germline V gene. CDR3 size: 15 residues. The V and J ends lost 1 base and 4 bases respectively, with 12 bases between them. The CDR3 DNA is TGCGCCAGCAGCCAAGTCTCCGGACCTCCAGATACGCAGTATTTT. Its protein is CASSQVSGPPDTQYF.

This clonotype was observed at least ten times. The genes are TRBV29-1 and TRBJ2-1, with D perhaps TRBD2 (6 bases). Trimming left V 3 bases short and J 4 bases short, with 7 bases between. Germline loops: CDR1 SQVTM, CDR2 ANQGSEA. The CDR3 runs 12 residues. CDR3 nucleotides: TGCAGCGTTGACGGGAGTTACAATGAGCAGTTCTTC. Translating it yields CSVDGSYNEQFF.